This is a list of T cell receptor beta chains from one sample in a study of blood T cell repertoires in COVID-19. Measured with immunoSEQ multiplex PCR; TCRdb has only the in-frame clones, and not every one. The sample carries about 58,000 clones, 80% to 90% recorded once. The sequenced sample consisted of peripheral blood. These receptors all stem from a woman in her 70s with active COVID-19. Both conserved end residues are trimmed from each CDR3. Clone size is stated in some rows and not others, as once, few, many or a class when expanded.

V gene,clone size,CDR3 protein
TRBV25-1,-,ASRWTEWTPLH
TRBV19,-,ASTLGSGSPDTQY
TRBV5-1,once,ASSLGLDGTDTQY
TRBV5-1,-,ASSLGDRDHGYT
TRBV5-6,-,ASSLALATYEQY
TRBV3-1/TRBV3-2,-,ASSQDRVQPQH
TRBV10-3,-,AISEPPGGREQY
TRBV27,-,ASSPMRLPQETQY
TRBV3-1/TRBV3-2,-,ASSQDRQGLREQY
TRBV19,-,ASSIGGGLAGRSSYEQY
TRBV12-3/TRBV12-4,-,ASGQGVMETQY
TRBV5-6,-,ASSSTSPYEQY
TRBV7-3,-,ASSLQGKEDSPLH